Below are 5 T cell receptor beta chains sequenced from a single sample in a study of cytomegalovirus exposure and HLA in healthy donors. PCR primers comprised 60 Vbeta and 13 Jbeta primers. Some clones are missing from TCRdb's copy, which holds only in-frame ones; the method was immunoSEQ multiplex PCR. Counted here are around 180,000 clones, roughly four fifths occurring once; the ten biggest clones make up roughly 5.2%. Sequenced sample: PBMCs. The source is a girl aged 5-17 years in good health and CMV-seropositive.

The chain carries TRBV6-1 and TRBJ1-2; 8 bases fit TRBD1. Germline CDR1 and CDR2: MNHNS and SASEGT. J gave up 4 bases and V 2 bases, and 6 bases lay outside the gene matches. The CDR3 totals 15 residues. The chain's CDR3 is CASSEQDRDFYGYTF. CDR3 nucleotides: TGTGCCAGCAGTGAACAGGACAGGGACTTCTATGGCTACACCTTC.

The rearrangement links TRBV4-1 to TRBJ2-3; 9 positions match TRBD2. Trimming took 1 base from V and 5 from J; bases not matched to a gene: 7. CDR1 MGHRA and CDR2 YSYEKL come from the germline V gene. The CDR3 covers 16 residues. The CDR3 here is CASSQGGGGAIDTQYF. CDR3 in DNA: TGCGCCAGCAGCCAAGGTGGCGGGGGGGCCATAGATACGCAGTATTTT.

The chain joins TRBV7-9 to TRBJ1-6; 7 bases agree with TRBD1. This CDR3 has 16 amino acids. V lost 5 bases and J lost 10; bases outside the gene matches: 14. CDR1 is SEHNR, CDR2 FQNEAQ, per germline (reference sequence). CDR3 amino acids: CASSPLGGGASSPLHF. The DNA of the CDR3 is TGTGCCAGCAGCCCCCTTGGAGGGGGCGCATCCTCACCCCTCCACTTT.

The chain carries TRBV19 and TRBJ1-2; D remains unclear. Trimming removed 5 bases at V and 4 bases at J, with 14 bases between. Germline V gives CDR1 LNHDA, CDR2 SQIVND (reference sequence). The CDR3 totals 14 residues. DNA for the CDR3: TGTGCCAGTAGTGTCGGGAAGGGATCCTATGGCTACACCTTC. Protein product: CASSVGKGSYGYTF. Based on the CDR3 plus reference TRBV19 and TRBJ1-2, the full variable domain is DGGITQSPKYLFRKEGQNVTLSCEQNLNHDAMYWYRQDPGQGLRLIYYSQIVNDFQKGDIAEGYSVSREKKESFPLTVTSAQKNPTAFYLCASSVGKGSYGYTFGSGTRLTVV.

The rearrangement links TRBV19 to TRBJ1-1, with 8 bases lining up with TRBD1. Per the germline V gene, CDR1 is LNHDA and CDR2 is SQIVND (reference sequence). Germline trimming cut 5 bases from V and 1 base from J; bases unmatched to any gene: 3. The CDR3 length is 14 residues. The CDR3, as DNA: TGTGCCAGTAGTTCCGACAGGGGGAACACTGAAGCTTTCTTT. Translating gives CASSSDRGNTEAFF.